This TCR beta chain was sequenced for a study of long-term antiretroviral therapy in people with HIV. The CDR3 has 15 amino acids. Germline V CDR1 and CDR2: MDHEN, SYDVKM. V gave up 3 bases and J gave up 6 bases; unmatched junction bases: 8. Findings and caveats of the study: HIV repertoires spanned narrower CDR3 length ranges than controls.

Points on this clone: Its antigen is undetermined.

Each HIV-infected participant was given treatment in the United States. A v3.0 immunoSEQ assay was performed at survey level. Measured with immunoSEQ multiplex PCR; TCRdb has only the in-frame clones, and not every one. The repertoire consists of tens of thousands of clones, with 80% occurring once and the leading ten covering approximately 7%. This TCR derives from a man aged 35 to 55 with HIV. The chain links TRBV28 to TRBJ1-5, with TRBD1 matching over 7 bases. Material: unsorted PBMCs, obtained 0.3 years after starting antiretroviral therapy. In DNA form, the CDR3 reads TGTGCCAGCAGTTTTCGGGCAGGGGGAAGTCAGCCCCAGCATTTT. This sequence encodes CASSFRAGGSQPQHF.